Listed below are T cell receptor beta chains from one sample, sequenced in a study of cytomegalovirus exposure and HLA in healthy donors. Data came from immunoSEQ multiplex PCR; TCRdb stores just in-frame clones and leaves some out. The table shows 50,000 to 80,000 clones, with more than 85% occurring only once. Sequencing was done on a sample of PBMCs. Receptors originate from a woman aged 18-29 years in good health and CMV-seronegative. Both conserved end residues are part of each CDR3. A D gene is named only where the DNA matches it firmly. Not every row has a clone size; where given, it reads once, few, many or a size class.

>NA|NA|TRBV19|TRBJ2-7|15
TGTGCCAGTAGTATTCAAGGGGGAGCGTCCTACGAGCAGTACTTC
CASSIQGGASYEQYF
>NA|NA|TRBV6-1|TRBJ2-6|15
TGTGCCAGCAGTGACGGGGGCTCTGGGGCCAACGTCCTGACTTTC
CASSDGGSGANVLTF
>NA|TRBD2|TRBV9|TRBJ2-2|19
TGTGCCAGCAGCGTATCGTTTAGGACTAGCGGGAGGGCGGGCGGGGAGCTGTTTTTT
CASSVSFRTSGRAGGELFF
>NA|TRBD2|TRBV4-3|TRBJ2-5|16
TGCGCCAGCAGCCAAGGGCTAGCGGGGGGGCAGGAGACCCAGTACTTC
CASSQGLAGGQETQYF
>NA|TRBD2|TRBV5-8|TRBJ2-7|14
TGTGCCAGCAGCCAACTAGCGGGGGCGGGGGAGCAGTACTTC
CASSQLAGAGEQYF
>NA|TRBD1|TRBV2|TRBJ1-1|14
TGTGCCAGCAGAACGGGACAGAGGAACACTGAAGCTTTCTTT
CASRTGQRNTEAFF
>NA|TRBD1|TRBV30|TRBJ1-6|15
TGTGCCTGGAGTGACCCCGGGACAGGGAGTTCACCCCTCCACTTT
CAWSDPGTGSSPLHF
>NA|TRBD1|TRBV4-2|TRBJ1-2|16
TGTGCCAGCAGCCGCCCCGGACAGGGGATAAACTATGGCTACACCTTC
CASSRPGQGINYGYTF
>NA|TRBD2|TRBV9|TRBJ2-1|15
TGTGCCAGCAGCGTAATGCGGGGGGGCTCGGATGAGCAGTTCTTC
CASSVMRGGSDEQFF
>few|NA|TRBV7-8|TRBJ2-7|11
TGTGCCAGCAGCAGGGGTTACGAGCAGTACTTC
CASSRGYEQYF
>NA|TRBD2|TRBV6-1|TRBJ2-1|13
TGTGCCAGCAGGGCCCCTTCCGGGACTAGGGTGTTCTTC
CASRAPSGTRVFF
>NA|TRBD2|TRBV7-2|TRBJ2-3|16
TGTGCCAGCAGCCCGGGACTAGCGGGAGCAACAGATACGCAGTATTTT
CASSPGLAGATDTQYF
>NA|NA|TRBV5-1|TRBJ2-3|15
TGCGCCAGCAGCTTGAGAAACCCGCGATCAGATACGCAGTATTTT
CASSLRNPRSDTQYF
>NA|TRBD1|TRBV29-1|TRBJ1-1|16
TGCAGCGTGGCCGGGACAGAGAAGAGGGTGGACACTGAAGCTTTCTTT
CSVAGTEKRVDTEAFF
>NA|TRBD2|TRBV7-8|TRBJ2-7|15
TGTGCCAGCAGCTTAGTCCTAGCGGGAGTCCTCGAGCAGTACTTC
CASSLVLAGVLEQYF
>NA|TRBD2|TRBV11-2|TRBJ2-1|16
TGTGCCAGCAGCCCGAGACTAGCGGCCATCGACAATGAGCAGTTCTTC
CASSPRLAAIDNEQFF
>NA|NA|TRBV28|TRBJ1-3|14
TGTGCCAGCAGTTTTCGGGGGGCTGGAAACACCATATATTTT
CASSFRGAGNTIYF
>NA|TRBD1|TRBV30|TRBJ2-5|16
TGTGCCTGGAGTGCACCAGGACAGGGGGATGCAAAGACCCAGTACTTC
CAWSAPGQGDAKTQYF
>NA|TRBD2|TRBV7-3|TRBJ2-1|15
TGTGCCAGCAGGCTCGGGGGGGGTCCCTACAATGAGCAGTTCTTC
CASRLGGGPYNEQFF